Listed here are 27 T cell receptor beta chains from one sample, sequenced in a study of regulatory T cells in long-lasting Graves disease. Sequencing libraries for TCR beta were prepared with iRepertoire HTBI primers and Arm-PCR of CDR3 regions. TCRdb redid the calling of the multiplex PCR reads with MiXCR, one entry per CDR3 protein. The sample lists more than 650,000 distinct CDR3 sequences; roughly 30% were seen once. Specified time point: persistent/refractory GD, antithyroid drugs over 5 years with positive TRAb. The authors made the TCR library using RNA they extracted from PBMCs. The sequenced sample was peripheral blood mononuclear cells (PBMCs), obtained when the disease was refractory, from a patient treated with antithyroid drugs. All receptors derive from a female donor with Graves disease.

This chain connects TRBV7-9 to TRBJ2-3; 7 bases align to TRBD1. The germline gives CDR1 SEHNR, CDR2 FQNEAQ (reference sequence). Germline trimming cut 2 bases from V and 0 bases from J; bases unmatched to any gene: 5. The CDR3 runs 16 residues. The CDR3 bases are TGTGCCAGCAGCTTATTCGGGACAGCTAGCACAGATACGCAGTATTTT. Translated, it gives CASSLFGTASTDTQYF.

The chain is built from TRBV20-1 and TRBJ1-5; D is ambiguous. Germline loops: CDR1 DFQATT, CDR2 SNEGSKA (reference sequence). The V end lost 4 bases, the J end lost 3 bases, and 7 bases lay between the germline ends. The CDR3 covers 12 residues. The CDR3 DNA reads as TGCAGTGCTAACCCCTCCAATCAGCCCCAGCATTTT. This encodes CSANPSNQPQHF.

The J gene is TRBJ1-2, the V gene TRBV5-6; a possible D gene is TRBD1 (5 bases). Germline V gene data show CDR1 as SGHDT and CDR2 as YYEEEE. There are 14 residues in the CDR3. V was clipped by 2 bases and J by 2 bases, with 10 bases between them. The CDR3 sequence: CASSFSDSNYGYTF. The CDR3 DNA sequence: TGTGCCAGCAGCTTCAGCGACAGCAACTATGGCTACACCTTC.

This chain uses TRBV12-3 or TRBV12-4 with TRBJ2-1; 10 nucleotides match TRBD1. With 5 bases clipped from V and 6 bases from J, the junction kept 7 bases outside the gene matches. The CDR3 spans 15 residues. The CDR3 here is CASSPDRGRFNEQFF. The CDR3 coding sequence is TGTGCCAGCAGTCCGGACAGGGGGAGATTCAATGAGCAGTTCTTC.

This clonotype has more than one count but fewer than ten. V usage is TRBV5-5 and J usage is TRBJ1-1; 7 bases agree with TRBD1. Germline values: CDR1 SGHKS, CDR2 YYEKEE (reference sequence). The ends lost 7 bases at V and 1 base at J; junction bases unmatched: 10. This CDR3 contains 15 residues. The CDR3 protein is CASLGRGLPNTEAFF. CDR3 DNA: TGTGCCAGCTTGGGCAGGGGGTTACCGAACACTGAAGCTTTCTTT.

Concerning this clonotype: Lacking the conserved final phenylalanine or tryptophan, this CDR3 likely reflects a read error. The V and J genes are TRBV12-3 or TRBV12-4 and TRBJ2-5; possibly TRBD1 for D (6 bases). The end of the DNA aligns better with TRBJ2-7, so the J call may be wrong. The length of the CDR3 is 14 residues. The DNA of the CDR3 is TGTGCCAGCAGCGCTCAGGGGAATCGGAACGAGCAGTACCTC. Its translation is CASSAQGNRNEQYL.

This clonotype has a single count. CDR3 DNA: TGTGCCAGCAAACTGACAGGGACCGCCTACGAGCAGTACTTC. Translated: CASKLTGTAYEQYF. The V and J genes are TRBV12-3 or TRBV12-4 and TRBJ2-7; 7 nucleotides match TRBD1. The trim removed 7 bases at V and 2 bases at J, leaving 8 bases unmatched. CDR3 length: 14 residues.

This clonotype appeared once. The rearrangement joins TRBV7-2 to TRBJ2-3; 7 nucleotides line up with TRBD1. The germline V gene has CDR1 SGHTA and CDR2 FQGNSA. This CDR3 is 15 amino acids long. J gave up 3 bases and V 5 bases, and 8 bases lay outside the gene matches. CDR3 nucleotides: TGTGCCAGCAGCCAAAACAACAGGGGAACAGATACGCAGTATTTT. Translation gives CASSQNNRGTDTQYF.

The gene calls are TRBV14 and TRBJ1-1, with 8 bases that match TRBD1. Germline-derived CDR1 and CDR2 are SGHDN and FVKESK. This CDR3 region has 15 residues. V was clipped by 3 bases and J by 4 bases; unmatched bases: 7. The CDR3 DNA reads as TGTGCCAGCAGCCACCGACAGGGGAGGAGCACTGAAGCTTTCTTT. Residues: CASSHRQGRSTEAFF.

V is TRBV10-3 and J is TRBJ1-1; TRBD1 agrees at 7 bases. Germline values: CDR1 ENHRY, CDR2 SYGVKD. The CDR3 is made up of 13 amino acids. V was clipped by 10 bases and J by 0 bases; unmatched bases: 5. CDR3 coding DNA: TGTGCCACCAAGACAGGGCTGAACACTGAAGCTTTCTTT. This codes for CATKTGLNTEAFF.

The CDR3 DNA is TGCAGTGCTGACCCGGGAGACGCCACCTACGAGCAGTACTTC. Translated, it gives CSADPGDATYEQYF. V is TRBV20-1 and J is TRBJ2-7, with D possibly being TRBD2 (6 bases). The CDR3 runs to 14 residues. CDR1 is DFQATT, CDR2 SNEGSKA, per germline (reference sequence). Deletions cut 5 bases from V and 2 bases from J, with 16 bases between.

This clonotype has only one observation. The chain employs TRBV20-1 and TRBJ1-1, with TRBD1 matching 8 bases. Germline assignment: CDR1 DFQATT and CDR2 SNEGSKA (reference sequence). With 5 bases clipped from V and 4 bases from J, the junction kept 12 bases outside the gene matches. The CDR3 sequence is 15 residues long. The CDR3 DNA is TGCAGTGCTCCAAACCCCAGACAGGGGAGCACTGAAGCTTTCTTT. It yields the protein CSAPNPRQGSTEAFF.

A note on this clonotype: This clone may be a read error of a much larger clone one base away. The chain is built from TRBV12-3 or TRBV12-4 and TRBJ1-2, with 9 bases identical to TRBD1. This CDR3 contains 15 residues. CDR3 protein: CASTVSLQGAHGHTF. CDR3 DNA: TGTGCCAGCACCGTTTCGCTACAGGGGGCTCATGGCCACACCTTC.

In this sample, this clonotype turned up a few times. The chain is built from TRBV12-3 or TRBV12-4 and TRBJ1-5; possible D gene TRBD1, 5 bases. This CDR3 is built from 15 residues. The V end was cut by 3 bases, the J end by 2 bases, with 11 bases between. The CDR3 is CASSFWQGGNQPQHF. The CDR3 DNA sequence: TGTGCCAGCAGTTTCTGGCAGGGCGGCAATCAGCCCCAGCATTTT.

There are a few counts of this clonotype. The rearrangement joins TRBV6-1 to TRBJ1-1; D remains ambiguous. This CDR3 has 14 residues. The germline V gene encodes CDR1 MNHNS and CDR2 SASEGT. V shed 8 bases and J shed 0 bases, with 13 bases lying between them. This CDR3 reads CASYYQNMNTEAFF. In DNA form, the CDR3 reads TGTGCCAGCTATTATCAGAACATGAACACTGAAGCTTTCTTT.

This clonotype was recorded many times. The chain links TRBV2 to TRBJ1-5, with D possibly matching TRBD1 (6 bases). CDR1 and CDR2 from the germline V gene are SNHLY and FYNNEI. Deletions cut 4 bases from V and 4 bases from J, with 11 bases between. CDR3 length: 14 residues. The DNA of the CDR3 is TGTGCCAGCAGTGCTCCGGGACATAATCAGCCCCAGCATTTT. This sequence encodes CASSAPGHNQPQHF.

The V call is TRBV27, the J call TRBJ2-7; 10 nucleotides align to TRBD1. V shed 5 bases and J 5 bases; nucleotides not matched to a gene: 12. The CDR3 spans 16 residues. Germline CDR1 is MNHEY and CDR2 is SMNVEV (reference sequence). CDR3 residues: CASSPLKDRGINEQYF. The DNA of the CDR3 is TGTGCCAGCAGTCCCCTCAAGGACAGGGGGATAAACGAGCAGTACTTC.

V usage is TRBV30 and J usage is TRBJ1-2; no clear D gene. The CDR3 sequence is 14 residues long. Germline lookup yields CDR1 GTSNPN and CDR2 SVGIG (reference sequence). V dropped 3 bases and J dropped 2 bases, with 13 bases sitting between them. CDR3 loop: CAWSQRAVNYGYTF. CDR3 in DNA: TGTGCCTGGAGCCAGAGGGCGGTAAACTATGGCTACACCTTC.

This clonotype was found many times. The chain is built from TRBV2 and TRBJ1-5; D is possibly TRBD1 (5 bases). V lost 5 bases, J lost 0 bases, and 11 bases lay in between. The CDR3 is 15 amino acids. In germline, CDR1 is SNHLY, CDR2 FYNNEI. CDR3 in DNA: TGTGCCAGCAGTTGGGACGGTTATAGCAATCAGCCCCAGCATTTT. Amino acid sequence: CASSWDGYSNQPQHF.

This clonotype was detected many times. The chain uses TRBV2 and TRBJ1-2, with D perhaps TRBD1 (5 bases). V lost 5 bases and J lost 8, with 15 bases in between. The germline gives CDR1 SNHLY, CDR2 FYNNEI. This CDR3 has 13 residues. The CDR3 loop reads CASSPWGSEGYTF. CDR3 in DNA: TGTGCCAGCAGTCCTTGGGGGAGTGAGGGCTACACCTTC. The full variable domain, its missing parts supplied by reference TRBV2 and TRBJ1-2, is EPEVTQTPSHQVTQMGQEVILRCVPISNHLYFYWYRQILGQKVEFLVSFYNNEISEKSEIFDDQFSVERPDGSNFTLKIRSTKLEDSAMYFCASSPWGSEGYTFGSGTRLTVV.

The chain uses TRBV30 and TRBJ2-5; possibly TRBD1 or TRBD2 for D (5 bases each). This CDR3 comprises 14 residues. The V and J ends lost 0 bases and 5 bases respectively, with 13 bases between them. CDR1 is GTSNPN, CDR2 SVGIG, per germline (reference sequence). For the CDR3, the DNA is TGTGCCTGGAGTGTAGTTAGGGGACGGGAGACCCAGTACTTC. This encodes CAWSVVRGRETQYF.

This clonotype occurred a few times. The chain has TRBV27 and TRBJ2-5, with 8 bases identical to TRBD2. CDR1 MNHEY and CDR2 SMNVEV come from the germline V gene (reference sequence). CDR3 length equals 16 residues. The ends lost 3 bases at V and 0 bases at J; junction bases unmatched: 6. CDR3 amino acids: CASSFRTSGHQETQYF. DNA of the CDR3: TGTGCCAGCAGTTTTCGTACTAGCGGCCACCAAGAGACCCAGTACTTC.

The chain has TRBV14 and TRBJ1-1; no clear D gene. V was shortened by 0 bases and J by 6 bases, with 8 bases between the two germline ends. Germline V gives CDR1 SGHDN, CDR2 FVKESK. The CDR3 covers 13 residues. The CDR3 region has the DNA TGTGCCAGCAGCCAAGATCTACAGCCTGAAGCTTTCTTT. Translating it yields CASSQDLQPEAFF.

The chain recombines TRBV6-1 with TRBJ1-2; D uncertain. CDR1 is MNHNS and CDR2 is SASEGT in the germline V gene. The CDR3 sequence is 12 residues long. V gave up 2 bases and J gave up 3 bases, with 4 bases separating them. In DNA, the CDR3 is TGTGCCAGCAGTGAAAGCCACTATGGCTACACCTTC. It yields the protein CASSESHYGYTF.

The CDR3 bases are TGTGCCATCAGTACCCCAGACCTCCGGGAGACCCAGTACTTC. Its protein is CAISTPDLRETQYF. The genes are TRBV10-3 and TRBJ2-5; D not resolved. The CDR3 contains 14 residues. The V gene's germline CDR1 is ENHRY and CDR2 SYGVKD. The germline V and J ends were trimmed by 5 bases and 5 bases, with 15 bases remaining between them.

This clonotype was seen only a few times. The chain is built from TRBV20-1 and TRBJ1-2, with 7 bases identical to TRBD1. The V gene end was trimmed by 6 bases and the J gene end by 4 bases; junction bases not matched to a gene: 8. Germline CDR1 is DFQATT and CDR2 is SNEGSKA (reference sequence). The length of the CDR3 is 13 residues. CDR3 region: CSAEDRAGYGYTF. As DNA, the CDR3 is TGCAGTGCAGAAGACAGGGCCGGCTATGGCTACACCTTC.

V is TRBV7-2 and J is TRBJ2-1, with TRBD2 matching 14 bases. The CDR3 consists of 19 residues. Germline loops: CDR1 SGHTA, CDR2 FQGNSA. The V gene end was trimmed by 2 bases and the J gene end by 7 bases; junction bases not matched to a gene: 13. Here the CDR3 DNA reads TGTGCCAGCAGCTTACCACCTCCTTTGGGACTAGCGGGGGTTAATGAGCAGTTCTTC. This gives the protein CASSLPPPLGLAGVNEQFF.